This T cell receptor beta chain was documented in a study of T cell responses to AZD1222 COVID-19 vaccine. Overall study results and limits: It was only a handful of AZD1222 recipients who were seropositive at baseline. Spike-specific TCR breadth and depth rose after two AZD1222 doses. Donor demographics were predominantly white British with a female majority; clonal diversity may be underestimated. No day 14 peak samples; only post-peak repertoires were characterized.

Concerning this clone itself: As yet, its antigen is unknown.

This table comes from immunoSEQ multiplex PCR, and its TCRdb copy is limited to in-frame clones, with some not included. The repertoire consists of 77,000 or so clones, with about 91% occurring once and the leading ten covering roughly 7%. Trimming removed 2 bases from V and 6 bases from J; junction bases left unmatched: 5. Germline values: CDR1 SGHVS, CDR2 FQNEAQ. This CDR3 is 15 amino acids long. The sample consisted of peripheral blood, taken on day 0 of MenACWY control vaccination. The chain is built from TRBV7-8 and TRBJ2-1; 9 bases match TRBD1. This clonotype was sampled from an adult in good health. CDR3 loop: CASSLPGTGFNEQFF. The CDR3, as DNA: TGTGCCAGCAGCTTACCCGGGACAGGGTTCAATGAGCAGTTCTTC. Supplemented by reference TRBV7-8 and TRBJ2-1, the full variable domain reads GAGVSQSPRYKVAKRGQDVALRCDPISGHVSLFWYQQALGQGPEFLTYFQNEAQLDKSGLPSDRFFAERPEGSVSTLKIQRTQQEDSAVYLCASSLPGTGFNEQFFGPGTRLTVL.